This T cell receptor beta chain emerged from a study of brain T cells in children with intractable seizures. CDR3 size: 18 residues. Looked up from germline, CDR1 is SGHVS and CDR2 is FQNEAQ. With V trimmed by 1 base and J by 4 bases, 12 bases remained unmatched. Profiling relied on immunoSEQ multiplex PCR, and the TCRdb table lists in-frame clones only, not all of them. This sample has about 64,000 clones, with approximately 95% found just once. This chain connects TRBV7-8 to TRBJ2-3; 9 bases fit TRBD2. The sequenced sample was peripheral blood, obtained at surgery. The clonotype was recovered from a boy younger than two with focal cortical dysplasia and intractable seizures. The DNA of the CDR3 is TGTGCCAGCAGCTTAGGGCGGGGGGGCCGGTACAGTCCAGATACGCAGTATTTT. This gives the protein CASSLGRGGRYSPDTQYF.